Below, 7 T cell receptor beta chains from the same sample are listed, as sequenced in a study of T cells in Graves' hyperthyroidism and ophthalmopathy. Amplification of TCR beta CDR3 regions used RNA as the template. In the first-round RT-PCR of the TCR CDR3, the HTBI primer set was used. Each CDR3 protein gets one entry after TCRdb re-called the multiplex PCR reads with MiXCR. The data show about 290,000 distinct CDR3 sequences, 13% seen once. The material sequenced was blood. The receptors were sampled from a woman aged 25-40 years with Graves' hyperthyroidism that later progressed to Graves' ophthalmopathy.

This clonotype has a count of ten or more. The genes are TRBV28 and TRBJ1-3; D is ambiguous. Germline CDR1 and CDR2: MDHEN and SYDVKM. V was trimmed by 3 bases and J by 0 bases, leaving 9 bases between them. CDR3 length: 15 residues. For the CDR3, the DNA is TGTGCCAGCAGTTTGTACACCGGCTCTGGAAACACCATATATTTT. It is translated as CASSLYTGSGNTIYF.

Many counts were recorded for this clonotype. The chain recombines TRBV11-1 with TRBJ2-1, with 7 bases aligning to TRBD2. V shed 1 base and J 6 bases; nucleotides not matched to a gene: 3. The length of the CDR3 is 14 residues. Germline V gene data show CDR1 as SGHAT and CDR2 as FQDESV (reference sequence). The CDR3 DNA sequence: TGTGCCAGCAGCTTAGTTGGCGGGGGCAATGAGCAGTTCTTC. Its protein is CASSLVGGGNEQFF.

The table lists this clonotype with many counts. V gene TRBV12-5 combines with J gene TRBJ2-3; TRBD2 aligns across 13 bases. This CDR3 contains 16 residues. J lost 1 base, V lost 4 bases, and 2 bases had no gene match. From germline, CDR1 is LGHNT and CDR2 FRNRAP. The CDR3 protein is CASGSGTSGGTDTQYF. The CDR3 DNA reads TGTGCTAGTGGTTCGGGGACTAGCGGGGGCACAGATACGCAGTATTTT.

This clonotype was seen repeatedly, ten times or more. The chain is built from TRBV9 and TRBJ2-7; TRBD2 is a possible D gene (5 bases). Germline-derived CDR1 and CDR2 are SGDLS and YYNGEE. V was shortened by 0 bases and J by 7 bases, with 11 bases between the two germline ends. The length of the CDR3 is 13 residues. In DNA form, the CDR3 reads TGTGCCAGCAGCGTAGCTTGGACGGGGGAGCAGTACTTC. Protein product: CASSVAWTGEQYF.

This clonotype was seen a few times. V and J are TRBV27 and TRBJ2-3; D unclear. Trimming cost V 8 bases and J 1 base, with 4 bases left between them. The CDR3 runs to 11 residues. Germline lookup yields CDR1 MNHEY and CDR2 SMNVEV (reference sequence). The CDR3 DNA reads as TGTGCCAGCGGACGCACAGATACGCAGTATTTT. It codes for CASGRTDTQYF.

CDR3 bases: TGTGCCACCCTTTCTCCAGCCACCTACGAGCAGTACTTC. Amino acid sequence: CATLSPATYEQYF. The rearrangement uses TRBV6-1 and TRBJ2-7; D remains unclear. The CDR3 loop spans 13 amino acids. V was shortened by 10 bases and J by 2 bases, with 15 bases between the two germline ends. CDR1 MNHNS and CDR2 SASEGT come from the germline V gene.

This clonotype was seen at least ten times. The V and J genes are TRBV5-1 and TRBJ2-3; D may be TRBD2 (6 bases). The length of the CDR3 is 14 residues. CDR1 and CDR2 (germline): SGHRS, YFSETQ. V gave up 2 bases and J gave up 5 bases, with 12 bases separating them. CDR3 nucleotide sequence: TGCGCCAGCAGCTTTGGGGAGGCGAGAGATACGCAGTATTTT. Its protein product is CASSFGEARDTQYF.